One sample yielded the 8 T cell receptor beta chains listed below, sequenced in a study of shared clonotypes between healthy human individuals. Some clones are missing from TCRdb's copy, which holds only in-frame ones; the method was immunoSEQ multiplex PCR. The data show 2 million to 2.5 million clones, with approximately 95% seen just once and 0.35% to 0.45% held by the top ten. Material: naive CD4+ T cells from PBMCs. The subset is: CD45RA+ positively selected. These receptors were collected from a man younger than 35 in good health. Some clones in this sample may be carry-over from other donors' samples.

With respect to this clone: This sample also contains other DNA sequences that code for the same CDR3. V is TRBV7-3 and J is TRBJ2-5; 14 bases are a match to TRBD2. This CDR3 comprises 15 residues. The V gene's germline CDR1 is SGHTA and CDR2 FQGTGA. J lost 4 bases, V lost 4 bases, and 2 bases had no gene match. CDR3 sequence reads: CASSSGLAGVETQYF. CDR3 DNA: TGTGCCAGCAGCTCGGGACTAGCGGGAGTAGAGACCCAGTACTTC.

The chain uses TRBV7-9 and TRBJ2-2; no firm D call. V lost 8 bases and J lost 6, with 4 bases in between. The CDR3 has 10 residues. The germline gives CDR1 SEHNR, CDR2 FQNEAQ (reference sequence). This chain's CDR3 is CASGPGELFF. The CDR3 DNA is TGTGCCAGCGGACCCGGGGAGCTGTTTTTT. Using reference TRBV7-9 and TRBJ2-2 for the parts outside the CDR3, the full variable domain is DTGVSQNPRHKITKRGQNVTFRCDPISEHNRLYWYRQTLGQGPEFLTYFQNEAQLEKSRLLSDRFSAERPKGSFSTLEIQRTEQGDSAMYLCASGPGELFFGEGSRLTVL.

The chain joins TRBV6-5 to TRBJ2-1, with D perhaps matching TRBD1 or TRBD2 (5 bases each). The CDR3 spans 11 residues. From germline, CDR1 is MNHEY and CDR2 SVGAGI. V was trimmed by 2 bases and J by 13 bases, leaving 9 bases between them. The CDR3: CASSYRGPQFF. The CDR3 coding sequence is TGTGCCAGCAGTTACCGGGGCCCTCAGTTCTTC.

CDR3 protein: CASSESAGGPYEQYF. Written as DNA, the CDR3 is TGTGCCAGCAGTGAATCGGCGGGAGGGCCCTACGAGCAGTACTTC. This rearrangement joins TRBV2 to TRBJ2-7, with 9 bases aligning to TRBD2. V dropped 2 bases and J dropped 2; count of bases not matched to a gene: 4. CDR3 length: 15 residues. The germline V gene encodes CDR1 SNHLY and CDR2 FYNNEI.

As for this clone: Distinct nucleotide sequences in the sample also encode this CDR3. This chain connects TRBV5-1 to TRBJ2-2; the match to TRBD1 covers 8 bases. The CDR3 runs 15 residues. V was pared by 1 base and J by 4 bases, with 3 bases of the junction left unmatched. Per the germline V gene, CDR1 is SGHRS and CDR2 is YFSETQ. In DNA form, the CDR3 reads TGCGCCAGCAGCTTGCGAACAGGGGGCACCGGGGAGCTGTTTTTT. Its protein product is CASSLRTGGTGELFF.

This clone was detected once. V usage is TRBV9 and J usage is TRBJ2-1; 9 bases are a match to TRBD1. Germline loops: CDR1 SGDLS, CDR2 YYNGEE. The J segment lost 4 bases and the V segment lost 3 bases, leaving 8 bases of the junction unmatched. The CDR3 contains 16 residues. Here the CDR3 DNA reads TGTGCCAGCAGCGCAACAGGGGGCACGACATACAATGAGCAGTTCTTC. Residues: CASSATGGTTYNEQFF. Full variable domain (rest looked up from reference TRBV9 and TRBJ2-1): DSGVTQTPKHLITATGQRVTLRCSPRSGDLSVYWYQQSLDQGLQFLIQYYNGEERAKGNILERFSAQQFPDLHSELNLSSLELGDSALYFCASSATGGTTYNEQFFGPGTRLTVL.

The genes are TRBV6-6 and TRBJ2-1; tentatively, D is TRBD2 (6 bases). Trimming removed 6 bases from V and 0 bases from J, with 9 bases in between. This CDR3 region has 14 residues. Germline CDR1 is MNHNY and CDR2 is SVGAGI (reference sequence). The CDR3 sequence: CASRPGSSYNEQFF. The CDR3 DNA reads as TGTGCCAGCAGGCCCGGGAGCTCCTACAATGAGCAGTTCTTC.

The chain uses TRBV29-1 and TRBJ2-1; possible D gene TRBD1, 6 bases. V was trimmed by 7 bases and J by 8 bases, leaving 12 bases between them. Germline CDR1 reads SQVTM; CDR2 reads ANQGSEA. The CDR3 is 11 residues long. The CDR3 DNA reads TGCAGCGCCAAGAGGGGGTATGAGCAGTTCTTC. Translation: CSAKRGYEQFF.